These 5 T cell receptor beta chains share one sample of origin, sequenced in a study of follicular helper T cells after annual influenza vaccination (dated by TCRdb to about 2017). Libraries were made using the immunoSEQ multiplex PCR assay. TCRdb stores this immuneACCESS table with in-frame sequences only. Part of the clones is absent; in the studies checked, under half of the shortfall reflects unresolved V genes, and no reason is known for the rest. The sample table records about 15,000 clones; approximately 84% of these occur just once. Jointly, the top ten make up roughly 1.3% of the sample. In the paper's terms, the time point label means: 2014-2015 season, 7 days after vaccination. Here the sequenced sample was CXCR5+ CD38- circulating T follicular helper cells from blood, taken 7 days after influenza vaccination. What the cell subset or site label conveys for this sample: circulating Tfh, non-naive CD4+CXCR5+PD-1+ (ICOS+CD38+ or ICOS-CD38-). The receptors come from an adult who received the influenza vaccine.

The chain joins TRBV10-3 to TRBJ2-3; 11 bases are a match to TRBD2. V shed 8 bases and J 6 bases; nucleotides not matched to a gene: 7. This CDR3 has 14 amino acids. CDR1 and CDR2 from the germline V gene are ENHRY and SYGVKD. The chain's CDR3 is CAIRTSGSTDTQYF. The CDR3 bases are TGTGCCATCCGAACTAGCGGGAGTACCGATACGCAGTATTTT.

This clone was found a few times. This sequence joins TRBV6-6 and TRBJ1-4, with TRBD1 matching 7 bases. This CDR3 has 15 residues. V was pared by 0 bases and J by 3 bases, with 1 base of the junction left unmatched. CDR1 and CDR2 (germline): MNHNY, SVGAGI (reference sequence). The CDR3 loop is CASSYSGQPNEKLFF. The CDR3 nucleotides are TGTGCCAGCAGTTACTCGGGACAGCCTAATGAAAAACTGTTTTTT.

The chain links TRBV7-9 to TRBJ2-3, with D possibly TRBD2 on 6 matching bases. The CDR3 sequence is 15 residues long. Trimming cost V 5 bases and J 2 bases, with 14 bases left between them. Looked up from germline, CDR1 is SEHNR and CDR2 is FQNEAQ (reference sequence). This chain's CDR3 is CASSEVAGLTDTQYF. CDR3 sequence (DNA): TGTGCCAGCAGCGAAGTCGCGGGGCTCACAGATACGCAGTATTTT.

This chain uses TRBV6-6 with TRBJ2-7, with D unclear. CDR3 length: 13 residues. The germline gives CDR1 MNHNY, CDR2 SVGAGI (reference sequence). Trimming left V 0 bases short and J 3 bases short, with 6 bases between. The CDR3 loop reads CASSYSRFYEQYF. The CDR3 DNA reads TGTGCCAGCAGTTACTCCAGATTCTACGAGCAGTACTTC.

This clone turned up a few times. V gene TRBV28 combines with J gene TRBJ1-3; 7 bases map to TRBD1. CDR1 and CDR2 (germline): MDHEN, SYDVKM. V lost 2 bases to trimming and J lost 4 bases; unmatched junction nucleotides: 5. The CDR3 totals 15 residues. This CDR3 reads CASSLLTGRGNTIYF. The DNA of the CDR3 is TGTGCCAGCAGTTTACTGACAGGGCGCGGAAACACCATATATTTT. Filled out from reference TRBV28 and TRBJ1-3, the complete variable domain reads DVKVTQSSRYLVKRTGEKVFLECVQDMDHENMFWYRQDPGLGLRLIYFSYDVKMKEKGDIPEGYSVSREKKERFSLILESASTNQTSMYLCASSLLTGRGNTIYFGEGSWLTVV.